Only a few counts were recorded for the clone carrying this T cell receptor beta chain. The antigen remains unidentified. Expressed TCRB transcripts were sequenced because the entire RNA isolate underwent reverse transcription. TCRdb's copy holds only in-frame clones and misses some; the assay was immunoSEQ multiplex PCR. The sample has under 250,000 clones, about 26% seen once; the top ten hold roughly 4.1%. On average, the one heparinised blood draw given by each donor was about 100 mL. This specimen comes from a study of beta chain features in type 1 diabetes. V gave up 0 bases and J gave up 7 bases; unmatched junction bases: 8. This CDR3 has 16 amino acids. CDR1 MNHEY and CDR2 SMNVEV come from the germline V gene (reference sequence). General study results and limits: Reduced insertions and increased deletions marked VDJ junctions in type 1 diabetes patients.

Specimen: central memory CD4+ T cells from blood. V and J are TRBV27 and TRBJ2-1; 8 bases are shared with TRBD1. This receptor was taken from a man under 40 in good health. The CDR3 sequence: CASSLSLLGQGNEQFF. CDR3 coding DNA: TGTGCCAGCAGTTTATCCCTCCTTGGACAGGGTAATGAGCAGTTCTTC.